The clone carrying this T cell receptor (beta chain) was counted a few times. A TCRbeta library incorporating unique molecular identifiers was prepared. TCRdb re-called the PCR reads through MiXCR, storing one row per CDR3 protein. The repertoire holds roughly 200,000 distinct CDR3 sequences, with more than 14% as singletons. This sample is part of a study of T-cell reconstitution after alpha-beta-depleted transplantation in children. V was trimmed by 1 base and J by 0 bases, leaving 16 bases between them. Germline V gene lookup returns CDR1 DFQATT and CDR2 SNEGSKA (reference sequence). The CDR3 sequence is 17 residues long.

V is TRBV20-1 and J is TRBJ2-1, with TRBD2 as a possible D gene (6 bases). This sequence was found in a human donor who donated a stem cell graft to a child with acute lymphoblastic leukemia. Material: PBMCs from the stem cell graft donor, obtained from the stem cell graft. CDR3 sequence (DNA): TGCAGTGCTAGAGCCCGGGAGCGCTGGAACTCCTACAATGAGCAGTTCTTC. Protein sequence: CSARARERWNSYNEQFF.